This TCR beta chain was recorded in a study of multiple sclerosis patients with progressive multifocal leukoencephalopathy. Study results and limitations: Expanded clones at PML onset predated and persisted through natalizumab therapy.

Assay: immunoSEQ multiplex PCR; the TCRdb copy retains only in-frame clones and omits some. The sample consists of around 30,000 clones, approximately 90% of them appearing once. About this clone itself: Its antigen is unknown.

The time point is: before natalizumab initiation. This sequence was found in a human donor with multiple sclerosis. Sequenced sample: PBMCs.

The chain's CDR3 is CASSLSHIQYF. The CDR3 region has the DNA TGTGCCAGCAGTTTATCCCACATTCAGTACTTC. This chain joins TRBV28 and TRBJ2-4, with no clear D. Germline V gene lookup returns CDR1 MDHEN and CDR2 SYDVKM. There are 11 residues in the CDR3. V was shortened by 1 base and J by 8 bases, with 3 bases between the two germline ends.